These 19 T cell receptor beta chains share one sample of origin, sequenced in a study of T cells in Graves' hyperthyroidism and ophthalmopathy. Amplification of TCR beta CDR3 regions was performed using RNA transcripts as template. A first-round RT-PCR of the TCR CDR3 used the HTBI primer set. MiXCR, applied by TCRdb to the multiplex PCR reads, yields one record per CDR3 protein. The sample lists 350,000 or so distinct CDR3 sequences, 21% seen once, with less than 65% in the top ten. The sequencing sample was made of blood. These receptors came from a woman in her fifties or sixties with Graves' hyperthyroidism.

CDR3 DNA sequence: TGTGCCAGCAGCGTAGTATCGGGGTGGGGGGACACTGAAGCTTTCTTT. Encoded protein: CASSVVSGWGDTEAFF. The rearrangement links TRBV9 to TRBJ1-1; possibly TRBD1 for D (5 bases). Germline assignment: CDR1 SGDLS and CDR2 YYNGEE. The CDR3 is made up of 16 amino acids. V lost 0 bases to trimming and J lost 3 bases, with 15 bases between them.

This clonotype has a count of ten or more. V is TRBV6-1 and J is TRBJ1-2; D is unclear. This CDR3 is 15 amino acids long. The V end was cut by 5 bases, the J end by 0 bases, with 13 bases between. Looked up from germline, CDR1 is MNHNS and CDR2 is SASEGT. The CDR3 sequence: CASSYSQAANYGYTF. The CDR3 nucleotides are TGTGCCAGCAGTTACAGCCAGGCCGCTAACTATGGCTACACCTTC.

CDR3 residues: CASSLVRSGLYNEQFF. CDR3 DNA sequence: TGTGCCAGCAGCTTAGTAAGGAGCGGGCTCTACAATGAGCAGTTCTTC. The rearrangement uses TRBV11-1 and TRBJ2-1; D is perhaps TRBD2 (6 bases). The germline CDR1 and CDR2 sequences are SGHAT and FQDESV (reference sequence). The CDR3 extends over 16 amino acids. The V gene lost 1 base and the J gene lost 3 bases, with 13 bases spanning the gap. Full variable domain (outside the CDR3, taken from reference TRBV11-1 and TRBJ2-1): EAEVAQSPRYKITEKSQAVAFWCDPISGHATLYWYRQILGQGPELLVQFQDESVVDDSQLPKDRFSAERLKGVDSTLKIQPAELGDSAMYLCASSLVRSGLYNEQFFGPGTRLTVL.

In its sample, this clonotype was seen many times. The genes are TRBV11-3 and TRBJ1-6; no clear D. Germline loops: CDR1 SGHNT, CDR2 YENEEA. CDR3 length: 15 residues. The V and J ends lost 0 bases and 8 bases respectively, with 11 bases between them. The CDR3 loop reads CASSLDPAPYSPLHF. CDR3 coding DNA: TGTGCCAGCAGCTTAGATCCGGCGCCGTATTCACCCCTCCACTTT.

The gene calls are TRBV20-1 and TRBJ1-5; tentatively, D is TRBD1 (5 bases). The CDR3 loop spans 13 amino acids. Germline V gene lookup returns CDR1 DFQATT and CDR2 SNEGSKA (reference sequence). V was pared by 7 bases and J by 0 bases, with 10 bases between. CDR3 nucleotide sequence: TGCAGTGGTGAGAGGGGTAGCAATCAGCCCCAGCATTTT. This sequence encodes CSGERGSNQPQHF.

The chain links TRBV7-2 to TRBJ2-3; no clear D gene. Between the trimmed V and J ends, which lost 5 bases and 0 bases, there was a span of 12 bases. Germline V gene data show CDR1 as SGHTA and CDR2 as FQGNSA. The CDR3 consists of 15 residues. The CDR3 DNA reads TGTGCCAGCAGCACACGTACTCCTAGCACAGATACGCAGTATTTT. It yields the protein CASSTRTPSTDTQYF. Complete variable domain (other parts from reference TRBV7-2 and TRBJ2-3): GAGVSQSPSNKVTEKGKDVELRCDPISGHTALYWYRQSLGQGLEFLIYFQGNSAPDKSGLPSDRFSAERTGGSVSTLTIQRTQQEDSAVYLCASSTRTPSTDTQYFGPGTRLTVL.

This clonotype was detected a few times. The genes are TRBV30 and TRBJ1-3; D remains ambiguous. This CDR3 has 12 amino acids. The germline gives CDR1 GTSNPN, CDR2 SVGIG (reference sequence). Trimming left V 3 bases short and J 4 bases short, with 7 bases between. CDR3 residues: CAWRGFGNTIYF. As DNA, the CDR3 is TGTGCCTGGAGGGGTTTCGGAAACACCATATATTTT.

Many counts were recorded for this clonotype. The V call is TRBV6-4, the J call TRBJ2-3, with 11 bases identical to TRBD2. The CDR3 totals 15 residues. The germline CDR1 and CDR2 sequences are MRHNA and SNTAGT. The junction had 3 bases not matched to a gene; V was cut back by 6 bases and J by 1 base. DNA of the CDR3: TGTGCCAGCAGCGTACTAGCGGGGGGCACAGATACGCAGTATTTT. The encoded protein is CASSVLAGGTDTQYF.

This clonotype was picked up many times. CDR3 nucleotides: TGTGCCAGCAGTTTCCTGGGACAGGGAGGCGAGCAGTACTTC. This sequence encodes CASSFLGQGGEQYF. This chain connects TRBV28 to TRBJ2-7, with 9 nucleotides matching TRBD1. J gave up 6 bases and V 3 bases, and 6 bases lay outside the gene matches. This CDR3 comprises 14 residues. CDR1 and CDR2 (germline): MDHEN, SYDVKM.

This clonotype was recorded at least ten times. This chain links TRBV2 with TRBJ1-2; a possible D gene is TRBD1 (5 bases). Germline V gene sequence: CDR1 SNHLY, CDR2 FYNNEI. The CDR3 covers 14 residues. V lost 0 bases and J lost 4, with 9 bases in between. The CDR3 spells CASSEALGGYGYTF. CDR3 bases: TGTGCCAGCAGTGAAGCGCTGGGGGGCTATGGCTACACCTTC.

This clonotype has ten or more counts. CDR3 sequence: CASSPPGGRDADTQYF. DNA for the CDR3: TGTGCCAGCAGTCCGCCGGGGGGCAGGGATGCAGATACGCAGTATTTT. The V call is TRBV28, the J call TRBJ2-3; perhaps TRBD2 as D (7 bases). Germline V gives CDR1 MDHEN, CDR2 SYDVKM. The CDR3 spans 16 residues. Trimming cost V 5 bases and J 4 bases, with 19 bases left between them. The full variable domain, in which reference TRBV28 and TRBJ2-3 provide the parts outside the CDR3, is DVKVTQSSRYLVKRTGEKVFLECVQDMDHENMFWYRQDPGLGLRLIYFSYDVKMKEKGDIPEGYSVSREKKERFSLILESASTNQTSMYLCASSPPGGRDADTQYFGPGTRLTVL.

This clonotype occurred many times. This rearrangement joins TRBV20-1 to TRBJ2-1; 11 bases align to TRBD2. Germline V gene lookup returns CDR1 DFQATT and CDR2 SNEGSKA (reference sequence). With 0 bases clipped from V and 8 bases from J, the junction kept 9 bases outside the gene matches. The CDR3 has 16 residues. The CDR3 coding sequence is TGCAGTGCTAGAGATCCGACTAGCGGGAACAGGCATGAGCAGTTCTTC. This encodes CSARDPTSGNRHEQFF.

Worth noting for this clonotype: A much bigger clone sits one base away, suggesting this may be a read error. The chain uses TRBV12-3 or TRBV12-4 and TRBJ2-7; 9 positions match TRBD1. The CDR3 length is 17 residues. CDR3 residues: CACSLKGSGQGSYEQYF. DNA for the CDR3: TGTGCCTGCAGTTTAAAGGGTTCGGGACAGGGTTCCTACGAGCAGTACTTC.

The V call is TRBV5-1, the J call TRBJ2-5; TRBD2 is a possible D gene (5 bases). Trimming took off 0 bases at V and 3 bases at J, with 9 bases between the two ends. From germline, CDR1 is SGHRS and CDR2 YFSETQ. The CDR3 runs 14 residues. For the CDR3, the DNA is TGCGCCAGCAGCTTGGAGAGGGCTGAAGAGACCCAGTACTTC. The encoded protein is CASSLERAEETQYF.

This clonotype was picked up a small number of times. The chain is built from TRBV7-9 and TRBJ2-7; D uncertain. CDR3 size: 15 residues. Germline CDR1 and CDR2: SEHNR and FQNEAQ (reference sequence). Trimming cost V 3 bases and J 0 bases, with 12 bases left between them. CDR3: CASSFGASASYEQYF. CDR3 sequence (DNA): TGTGCCAGCAGCTTTGGAGCGTCAGCCTCCTACGAGCAGTACTTC.

This sequence joins TRBV28 and TRBJ1-1, with D unresolved. Per germline, CDR1 MDHEN and CDR2 SYDVKM. V was clipped by 5 bases and J by 8 bases, with 12 bases between them. The CDR3 is 12 amino acids. CDR3 amino acids: CASSPQALEAFF. In nucleotides, the CDR3 is TGTGCCAGCAGTCCTCAGGCCCTGGAAGCTTTCTTT.

Many counts were recorded for this clonotype. V and J are TRBV7-9 and TRBJ1-4; 11 bases map to TRBD1. Trimming at V came to 5 bases and at J to 0 bases, leaving 5 bases not matched to a gene. Germline V gives CDR1 SEHNR, CDR2 FQNEAQ (reference sequence). The CDR3 covers 17 residues. The CDR3 sequence: CASSEGQGDATNEKLFF. For the CDR3, the DNA is TGTGCCAGCAGCGAGGGACAGGGGGATGCAACTAATGAAAAACTGTTTTTT.

This clonotype was picked up many times. This rearrangement joins TRBV3-1 to TRBJ1-2; TRBD1 is a possible D gene (6 bases). Per the germline V gene, CDR1 is LGHDT and CDR2 is YNNKEL (reference sequence). V shed 2 bases and J shed 14 bases, with 21 bases lying between them. The CDR3 has 14 amino acids. The CDR3 nucleotides read TGTGCCAGCAGCCAACAGAAAAAAGGGACACCTTATACCTTC. Amino acid sequence: CASSQQKKGTPYTF.

This clonotype came up a few times. The chain recombines TRBV10-2 with TRBJ1-4, with D hard to call. From germline, CDR1 is WSHSY and CDR2 SAAADI. The CDR3 totals 14 residues. The germline V and J ends were trimmed by 6 bases and 3 bases, with 11 bases remaining between them. The CDR3 bases are TGCGCCAGCAGCCCCGGTACACCTAATGAAAAACTGTTTTTT. Translating it yields CASSPGTPNEKLFF.